This is a list of T cell receptor delta chains from one sample in a study of gamma-delta chains in newborns, infants, children. TCRdb reapplied CATT to the reads. The sample records 5,700 or so delta-chain clones, about 0.42% being singletons. The sample consisted of blood. These receptors all come from a child who was a newborn, infant or young child, either healthy, febrile or measles-vaccinated (not recorded which). Both conserved end residues are part of each CDR3. D genes are given only for firm matches. Size values are once, few and many counts, or a class for expanded clones, and some rows have none.

>.|TRDV2|TRDJ3|medium-sized
CACDSTGPWDTRQMFF
TGTGCCTGTGACTCTACTGGTCCCTGGGACACCCGACAGATGTTTTTC
>TRDD3|TRDV2|TRDJ3|medium-sized
CACDPTGGYKSSWDTRQMFF
TGTGCCTGTGACCCCACTGGGGGTTATAAGAGCTCCTGGGACACCCGACAGATGTTTTTC
>TRDD3|TRDV2|TRDJ3|large
CACDTAGGYSWDTRQMFF
TGTGCCTGTGACACCGCTGGGGGATACTCCTGGGACACCCGACAGATGTTTTTC
>.|TRDV3|TRDJ2|many
CAFLTAQLFF
TGTGCCTTTTTGACAGCACAACTCTTCTTT
>.|TRDV2|TRDJ3|.
CACAASGARMERSWDTRQMFF
TGTGCCTGTGCCGCGTCTGGGGCTCGAATGGAACGCTCCTGGGACACCCGACAGATGTTTTTC
>TRDD3|TRDV1|TRDJ2|.
CALGELVFFLTVSTGGYPTAQLFF
TGTGCTCTTGGGGAACTAGTGTTCTTCCTCACGGTTTCGACTGGGGGTTACCCGACAGCACAACTCTTCTTT
>TRDD3|TRDV2|TRDJ3|few
CACDTVWGTWDTRQMFF
TGTGCCTGTGACACCGTCTGGGGGACCTGGGACACCCGACAGATGTTTTTC
>TRDD3|TRDV2|TRDJ3|.
CACGTWGYASSWDTRQVFF
TGTGCCTGTGGCACCTGGGGATACGCAAGCTCCTGGGACACCCGACAGGTGTTTTTC
>TRDD3|TRDV2|TRDJ3|large
CACDAYWGILPWDTRQMFF
TGTGCCTGTGACGCCTACTGGGGGATACTTCCCTGGGACACCCGACAGATGTTTTTC
>TRDD3|TRDV2|TRDJ1|.
CACDTGTGGLYTDKLIF
TGTGCCTGTGACACCGGGACTGGGGGCCTGTACACCGATAAACTCATCTTT
>TRDD3|TRDV2|TRDJ1|medium-sized
CACDTYNWGIQYTDKLIF
TGTGCCTGTGACACCTACAACTGGGGGATACAGTACACCGATAAACTCATCTTT
>.|TRDV2|TRDJ3|medium-sized
CACDTVGGSSWDTRQMFF
TGTGCCTGTGACACCGTGGGGGGCAGCTCCTGGGACACCCGACAGATGTTTTTC
>.|TRDV2|TRDJ3|medium-sized
CACDSTGTSWDTRQMFF
TGTGCCTGTGACTCTACTGGGACCTCCTGGGACACCCGACAGATGTTTTTC
>.|TRDV2|TRDJ3|.
CACDTVSSWGTRQMFF
TGTGCCTGTGACACCGTGAGCTCCTGGGGCACCCGACAGATGTTTTTC
>TRDD3|TRDV2|TRDJ3|medium-sized
CACDTAWGYRSWDTRQMFF
TGTGCCTGTGACACGGCCTGGGGATACCGCTCCTGGGACACCCGACAGATGTTTTTC
>TRDD3|TRDV2|TRDJ3|medium-sized
CACDTAGGYASSWDTRQMFF
TGTGCCTGTGACACCGCGGGGGGATACGCTAGCTCCTGGGACACCCGACAGATGTTTTTC
>TRDD3|TRDV2|TRDJ3|large
CACDTVSTGGPSSWDTRQMFF
TGTGCCTGTGACACCGTAAGTACTGGGGGTCCGAGCTCCTGGGACACCCGACAGATGTTTTTC
>TRDD3|TRDV2|TRDJ2|medium-sized
CACDTVLGDIALTAQLFF
TGTGCCTGTGACACCGTACTGGGGGATATAGCTTTGACAGCACAACTCTTCTTT
>.|TRDV1|TRDJ1|.
CALGEGLPTWMGDKRPDKLIF
TGTGCTCTTGGGGAAGGCCTTCCTACGTGGATGGGGGATAAGAGGCCCGATAAACTCATCTTT
>TRDD3|TRDV2|TRDJ3|medium-sized
CACDTWGNTRQMFF
TGTGCCTGTGACACCTGGGGGAACACCCGACAGATGTTTTTC
>TRDD3|TRDV2|TRDJ3|medium-sized
CACDGAAGGYSWDTRQMFF
TGTGCCTGTGACGGAGCGGCTGGGGGATACTCCTGGGACACCCGACAGATGTTTTTC
>.|TRDV2|TRDJ3|medium-sized
CACDTANGYPSSWDTRQMFF
TGTGCCTGTGACACGGCGAATGGATACCCCAGCTCCTGGGACACCCGACAGATGTTTTTC
>TRDD3|TRDV2|TRDJ3|medium-sized
CACDTVGAGGSQSSWDTRQMFF
TGTGCCTGTGACACAGTGGGTGCTGGGGGATCACAAAGCTCCTGGGACACCCGACAGATGTTTTTC
>.|TRDV2|TRDJ2|few
CARDLLGDTPMTAQLFF
TGTGCCCGTGACTTACTAGGTGATACGCCGATGACAGCACAACTCTTCTTT
>TRDD3|TRDV2|TRDJ2|large
CACDVLGDTLTAQLFF
TGTGCCTGTGACGTACTGGGGGATACTTTGACAGCACAACTCTTCTTT
>.|TRDV1|TRDJ1|large
CALGEIPNTDKLIF
TGTGCTCTTGGGGAAATACCAAACACCGATAAACTCATCTTT
>TRDD3|TRDV2|TRDJ3|.
CACDTVGGYTWDTRQMFF
TGTGCCTGTGACACAGTAGGGGGATACACCTGGGACACCCGACAGATGTTTTTC
>TRDD3|TRDV2|TRDJ3|medium-sized
CACDTVLGDTRSWDTRQMFF
TGTGCCTGTGACACCGTACTGGGGGATACGAGGTCCTGGGACACCCGACAGATGTTTTTC
>TRDD3|TRDV2|TRDJ2|large
CACDTLLGDTRVTAQLFF
TGTGCCTGTGACACCTTACTGGGGGATACGCGAGTGACAGCACAACTCTTCTTT
>TRDD3|TRDV2|TRDJ1|medium-sized
CACDTPGGGYDPYTDKLIF
TGTGCCTGTGACACACCTGGGGGGGGATACGACCCGTACACCGATAAACTCATCTTT
>TRDD3|TRDV2|TRDJ3|medium-sized
CACDTVKGDPSSWDTRQMFF
TGTGCCTGTGACACCGTAAAGGGGGATCCCAGCTCCTGGGACACCCGACAGATGTTTTTC
>TRDD3|TRDV2|TRDJ1|medium-sized
CACDILGDTFKLIF
TGTGCCTGTGACATACTGGGGGATACTTTTAAACTCATCTTT
>TRDD3|TRDV2|TRDJ3|large
CACDTVTGGYARDTRQMFF
TGTGCCTGTGACACCGTTACTGGGGGATACGCTCGGGACACCCGACAGATGTTTTTC
>TRDD3|TRDV2|TRDJ3|.
CACDTGFGGSNSWDTRQMFF
TGTGCCTGTGACACCGGATTTGGGGGATCCAACTCCTGGGACACCCGACAGATGTTTTTC
>TRDD3|TRDV2|TRDJ2|few
CACDSTGGYALVAQLFF
TGTGCCTGTGACAGTACTGGGGGATACGCTTTGGTAGCACAACTCTTCTTT
>TRDD3|TRDV2|TRDJ3|medium-sized
CACDTLYWGIPSSWDTRQMFF
TGTGCCTGTGACACTTTGTACTGGGGGATACCCTCCTCCTGGGACACCCGACAGATGTTTTTC
>TRDD3|TRDV1|TRDJ1|medium-sized
CALGEYVGDTLTDKLIF
TGTGCTCTTGGGGAATATGTGGGGGATACGCTCACCGATAAACTCATCTTT
>TRDD3|TRDV2|TRDJ3|medium-sized
CACDTGGYFSWDTRQMFF
TGTGCCTGTGACACTGGGGGATACTTCTCCTGGGACACCCGACAGATGTTTTTC
>TRDD3|TRDV2|TRDJ3|medium-sized
CACDTFWGPGEPWDTRQMFF
TGTGCCTGTGACACCTTCTGGGGGCCGGGAGAGCCCTGGGACACCCGACAGATGTTTTTC
>TRDD3|TRDV2|TRDJ3|medium-sized
CACDTWGYWDTRQMFF
TGTGCCTGTGACACGTGGGGATACTGGGACACCCGACAGATGTTTTTC
>TRDD3|TRDV2|TRDJ3|few
CACDNTGGYTSSWDTQQMFF
TGTGCCTGTGACAATACTGGGGGATACACCAGCTCCTGGGACACCCAACAGATGTTTTTC
>TRDD3|TRDV2|TRDJ3|few
CACDKLGDTWDTRQMFF
TGTGCCTGTGATAAACTGGGGGATACCTGGGACACTCGACAGATGTTTTTC
>TRDD3|TRDV2|TRDJ3|large
CACDDTGGVSWDTRQMFF
TGTGCCTGTGACGATACTGGGGGCGTTTCCTGGGACACCCGACAGATGTTTTTC
>TRDD3|TRDV2|TRDJ3|large
CACDTRLGDTSSWDTRQMFF
TGTGCCTGTGACACACGACTGGGGGATACCAGCTCCTGGGACACCCGACAGATGTTTTTC
>TRDD3|TRDV2|TRDJ3|few
CACDTRTGGYSWDTRQTFF
TGTGCCTGTGACACCCGTACTGGGGGATACTCCTGGGACACCCGACAGACGTTTTTC
>TRDD3|TRDV2|TRDJ3|medium-sized
CACDVLGGSSWDTRQMFF
TGTGCCTGTGACGTACTGGGGGGGAGCTCCTGGGACACCCGACAGATGTTTTTC
>TRDD3|TRDV2|TRDJ3|medium-sized
CACDSVAGGYTWDTRQMFF
TGTGCCTGTGACTCAGTAGCTGGGGGATACACCTGGGACACCCGACAGATGTTTTTC
>TRDD3|TRDV2|TRDJ3|medium-sized
CACDTAGYGSSWDTRQMFF
TGTGCCTGTGACACCGCGGGATACGGGAGCTCCTGGGACACCCGACAGATGTTTTTC
>TRDD3|TRDV2|TRDJ2|large
CACDVLGDLTAQLFF
TGTGCCTGTGACGTACTGGGGGATTTGACAGCACAACTCTTCTTT
>TRDD3|TRDV2|TRDJ3|medium-sized
CACDSTGGTSSWDTRQMFF
TGTGCCTGTGACAGTACTGGGGGAACTAGCTCCTGGGACACCCGACAGATGTTTTTC
>TRDD3|TRDV2|TRDJ3|.
CACEWGSSWGTRQMFF
TGTGCCTGTGAGTGGGGGAGCTCCTGGGGCACCCGCCAGATGTTTTTC
>TRDD3|TRDV2|TRDJ3|.
CACDYSTGGYSWDTRQMFF
TGTGCCTGTGATTACTCTACTGGGGGATACTCCTGGGACACCCGACAGATGTTTTTC
>TRDD3|TRDV2|TRDJ3|medium-sized
CACDTAAGGYESSWDTRQMFF
TGTGCCTGTGACACGGCGGCTGGGGGATACGAGAGCTCCTGGGACACCCGACAGATGTTTTTC
>TRDD3|TRDV2|TRDJ1|medium-sized
CACDSVLGDTLYTDKLIF
TGTGCCTGTGACAGTGTACTGGGGGATACGTTGTACACCGATAAACTCATCTTT